This is a list of T cell receptor beta chains from one sample in a study of blood T cell repertoires in COVID-19. Sequencing was performed with immunoSEQ multiplex PCR; in TCRdb, only in-frame clones are kept and a portion is missing. The data contain 61,000 or so clones, around 85% of them singletons. Sequences were obtained from peripheral blood. All receptors derive from a woman in her sixties or seventies with acute or convalescent COVID-19. Both conserved end residues are part of each CDR3.

V | CDR3
TRBV4-1 | CASSQTGGTYEQYF
TRBV6-5 | CASSSLGGLKHF
TRBV20-1 | CSASPRSGGTGQYF
TRBV7-8 | CASSPVELGRVDNSPLHF
TRBV30 | CAWSPGGGGREQYF
TRBV28 | CASSFPGKDGYTF
TRBV18 | CASSPSRDITNGYTF
TRBV2 | CASSEGIGTATDTQYF
TRBV11-3 | CASSLETERPNEDTQYF
TRBV10-3 | CAISESQGGYAFF
TRBV7-9 | CASSDQAGTETYEQYF
TRBV18 | CASSEEGNYGYTF
TRBV6-1 | CASSEDGGRRGTEAFF
TRBV2 | CASSAFSGGGEQFF
TRBV7-9 | CASRSTGNEQFF
TRBV30 | CAWSLSRNTEAFF
TRBV28 | CASSLPGNGNQPQHF
TRBV6-5 | CASRAGATSYNEQFF
TRBV6-6 | CANRDSLTNGYTF
TRBV6-1 | CASSELGSGRTYSNQPQHF
TRBV27 | CASRKVQGSLMNTEAFF
TRBV2 | CASSKGTSGGAETQYF
TRBV11-2 | CASSPAADTQYF
TRBV10-2 | CASQKPRGSSYNEQFF
TRBV2 | CASRADGGNEQFF
TRBV28 | CASSLSPRRGATDTQYF
TRBV6-5 | CASSMPSYSSYEQYF
TRBV3-1/TRBV3-2 | CASSLRLAGYADTQYF
TRBV4-1 | CASSQGPGGTDTQYF
TRBV7-8 | CASSSGGLNQPQHF